The T cell receptor beta chain described here comes from a study of blood T cell repertoires in COVID-19. Study as a whole: Italy, Spain and the United States were the sources of the convalescent and acute COVID-19 samples. T cells, B-cell-depleted T cells, or PBMCs provided the cDNA or gDNA that served as material.

TCRdb keeps only in-frame clones here, not all; method: immunoSEQ multiplex PCR. This repertoire shows roughly 200,000 clones, 80% to 90% found once; its top ten account for approximately 2.5%. The germline V and J ends were trimmed by 1 base and 0 bases, with 9 bases remaining between them. This CDR3 is 15 amino acids long. Per germline, CDR1 SEHNR and CDR2 FQNEAQ (reference sequence). Those who participated ranged in age from roughly 18 to 89 years and resided in about two dozen US areas. Participants' own reports of clinical history determined their cohort assignment. This chain links TRBV7-9 with TRBJ1-2, with D perhaps TRBD1 (5 bases). Sample: PBMCs or T cells enriched from blood (not recorded which). The origin of this receptor is a woman between 40 and 50 years old with acute COVID-19. In nucleotides, the CDR3 is TGTGCCAGCAGCTTAGGACAGAATCCTAACTATGGCTACACCTTC. It is translated as CASSLGQNPNYGYTF.